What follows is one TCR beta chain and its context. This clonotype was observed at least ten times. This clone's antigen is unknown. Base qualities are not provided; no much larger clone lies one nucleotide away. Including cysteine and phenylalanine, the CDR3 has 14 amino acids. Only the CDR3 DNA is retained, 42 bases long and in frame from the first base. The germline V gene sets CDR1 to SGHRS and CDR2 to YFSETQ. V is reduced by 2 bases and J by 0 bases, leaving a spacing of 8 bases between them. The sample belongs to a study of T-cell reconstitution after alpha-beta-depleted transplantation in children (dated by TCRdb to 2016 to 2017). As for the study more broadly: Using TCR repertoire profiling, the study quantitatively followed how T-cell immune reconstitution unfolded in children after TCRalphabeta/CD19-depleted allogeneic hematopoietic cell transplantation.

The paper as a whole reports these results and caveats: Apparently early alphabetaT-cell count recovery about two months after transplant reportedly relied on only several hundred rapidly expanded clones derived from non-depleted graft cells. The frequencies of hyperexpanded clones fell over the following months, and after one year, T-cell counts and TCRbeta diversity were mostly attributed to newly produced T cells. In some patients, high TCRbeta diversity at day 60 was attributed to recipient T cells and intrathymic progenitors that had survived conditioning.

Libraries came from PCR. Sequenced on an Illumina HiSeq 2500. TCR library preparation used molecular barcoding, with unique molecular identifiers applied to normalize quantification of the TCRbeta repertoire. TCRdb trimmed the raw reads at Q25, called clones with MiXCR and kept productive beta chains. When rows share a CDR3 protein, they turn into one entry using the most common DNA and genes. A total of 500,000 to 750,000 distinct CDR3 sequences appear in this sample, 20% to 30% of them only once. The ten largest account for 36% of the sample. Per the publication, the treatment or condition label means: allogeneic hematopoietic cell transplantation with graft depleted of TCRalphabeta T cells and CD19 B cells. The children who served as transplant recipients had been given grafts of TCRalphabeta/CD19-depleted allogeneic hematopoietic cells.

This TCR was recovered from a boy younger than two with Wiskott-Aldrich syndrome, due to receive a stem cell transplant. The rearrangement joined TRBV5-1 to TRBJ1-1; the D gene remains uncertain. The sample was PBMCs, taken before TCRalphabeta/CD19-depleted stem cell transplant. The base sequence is TGCGCCAGCAGCTTAGACGGATTGAACACTGAAGCTTTCTTT. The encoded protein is CASSLDGLNTEAFF.